Sequencing of this T cell receptor beta chain was carried out in a study of blood T cells in healthy people across ages (dated by TCRdb to the mid-2010s). Study-wide context: In model experiments, template switching captured roughly one uniquely barcoded TCR beta cDNA molecule for every two T cells. To track age-related changes in TCR beta repertoire diversity, the study relied on deep sequencing normalized with unique cDNA molecular identifiers. The donors were divided into four age groups: young (average approximately 17 years), middle-aged (about 41), aged (about 56) and long-lived (about 79). To avoid experimental bias, donors of different ages were randomly spread across the sequencing lanes. The study analyzed two additional independent replicas of 1 million unique cDNA reads from the same blood draw for two donors, one aged 18 to 29 and one aged 80 or older. Study-wide findings and limitations: Conclusive comparison of naive and antigen-experienced compartments was prevented by the profiling of bulk unsorted PBMCs. Observed TCR beta diversity per million T cells fell roughly linearly with age, and a significant reduction was already apparent by age around 40. The percentage of naive T cells measured by flow cytometry correlated strongly with observed TCR beta diversity. Total diversity estimates from one million sequenced T cells were considered lower bounds and underestimates. Compared with the aged group, the long-lived group had more naive CD4+ T cells, fewer expanded clones and increased TCR diversity, suggesting age selection. The CMV infection status of donors was not known, potentially confounding age-related changes in expanded clonotypes.

This clonotype appeared many times. What antigen it recognizes has not been identified. There are no base qualities to consult, and no much larger clone falls within one base. From the germline V gene, CDR1 is SGHRS and CDR2 is YFSETQ. V loses 0 bases, J loses 0 bases, and the germline ends lie 7 bases apart. The CDR3 goes from the cysteine to the phenylalanine over 14 residues. Just the 42-base CDR3 DNA is kept, in frame starting at base 1. Donors were 40 or so systemically healthy Caucasian individuals from Russia aged roughly 6 to 100 years. Around 10 milliliters of peripheral blood were drawn from each donor into EDTA-treated Vacutainer tubes. Ficoll-Paque density-gradient centrifugation was used to isolate PBMCs, with at least 6.5 million per sample. Trizol reagent was used to extract total RNA from PBMCs, with at least 5 micrograms per sample. The percentages of naive CD45RAhigh/CD27high T cells were determined by flow cytometry on a PBMC aliquot from every donor.

The library relied on 5' RACE. The instrument was an Illumina HiSeq 2500. A second roughly 6 to 12 cycle PCR used a sample-barcoded 5' primer and a J-beta primer mix. A unique molecular identifier was introduced onto each TCR beta cDNA molecule by a template-switch 5' adaptor carrying 12 random nucleotides. At least 3 million CDR3-containing paired-end reads were obtained from each sample. The Mint cDNA synthesis kit, primed by a TRBC-specific oligonucleotide, was used to synthesize first-strand cDNA from all RNA. All cDNA was treated with uracil-DNA glycosylase and then went through a first 18-cycle PCR with the universal primers M1SS and BC2_uni_R. As for the original processing: Normalization of each sample was performed by random selection of 1 million high-quality reads, each carrying a distinct molecular identifier. Reads with shared molecular identifiers were discarded instead of being binned into consensus sequences. MiTCR, set to a Q25 quality threshold and the strictest error-elimination algorithm, was used for CDR3 identification, clonotype clustering and error correction. A nonparametric unseen species model using Euler transformation provided a lower-bound estimate of total TCR beta diversity. The public reads were reanalyzed by TCRdb: fastp trimming at Q25, MiXCR alignment, in-frame beta chains only. A single entry per CDR3 protein holds the most common genes and DNA from its merged rows. These V and J calls originate from TCRdb's pipeline instead of the authors' own analysis. The sample yields fewer than 1.5 million distinct CDR3 sequences; about 43% were counted once. The ten largest make up 7% to 9% of the sample.

The sequencing input was blood. Here the chain combines TRBV5-1 and TRBJ2-7; the best D guess is TRBD1, with 6 bases matching. This clonotype was sampled from a young woman in good health. The CDR3 in this case is CASSLGQVSYEQYF. In nucleotide form, the sequence is TGCGCCAGCAGCTTGGGACAGGTCTCCTACGAGCAGTACTTC.